The 20 T cell receptor beta chains reported below all come from one sample, sequenced in a study of shared T cell receptors in the human thymus. Measured with immunoSEQ multiplex PCR; TCRdb has only the in-frame clones, and not every one. The sample yields some 760,000 clones, over 75% seen once. This sample was also put to use in a study of human thymus T cells.

The sequencing sample was made of thymocytes. All receptors derive from a girl under two years old with a congenital heart defect.

CDR3 sequence (DNA): TGCGCCAGCAGCCAAGCCCGGCAGGGGGGTTTTTCCAAAAACATTCAGTACTTC. The encoded protein is CASSQARQGGFSKNIQYF. The chain employs TRBV4-3 and TRBJ2-4; maybe TRBD1 (7 bases). Per the germline V gene, CDR1 is LGHNA and CDR2 is YSLEER. This CDR3 is 18 amino acids long. V was cut by 1 base and J by 2 bases, with 18 bases left in between.

The V call is TRBV6-5, the J call TRBJ1-2, with D perhaps TRBD1 (6 bases). This CDR3 has 15 residues. The V gene lost 2 bases and the J gene lost 6 bases, with 16 bases spanning the gap. Germline CDR1 is MNHEY and CDR2 is SVGAGI. The CDR3 DNA is TGTGCCAGCAGTTACGGTACAGGGATATTAGATGGCTACACCTTC. Encoded protein: CASSYGTGILDGYTF.

In its sample, this clone was seen once. V gene TRBV11-2 combines with J gene TRBJ2-1; possibly TRBD2 for D (6 bases). The CDR3 spans 18 residues. Between the trimmed V and J ends, which lost 3 bases and 1 base, there was a span of 19 bases. CDR1 is SGHAT and CDR2 is FQNNGV in the germline V gene. CDR3 bases: TGTGCCAGCAGCTTCGCCGACGGCGGGGTGGGGTCCTACAATGAGCAGTTCTTC. The encoded protein is CASSFADGGVGSYNEQFF.

The rearrangement joins TRBV28 to TRBJ2-7; 7 nucleotides align to TRBD1. Germline V lookup: CDR1 MDHEN, CDR2 SYDVKM. Unmatched junction bases numbered 20, after V lost 1 base and J lost 2 bases. This CDR3 spans 20 amino acids. For the CDR3, the DNA is TGTGCCAGCAGTTTATTCACCCGACGCCCAACCGACAGGGTAACCTACGAGCAGTACTTC. Its protein is CASSLFTRRPTDRVTYEQYF.

This sequence joins TRBV10-1 and TRBJ2-7; 9 bases are a match to TRBD1. V lost 2 bases to trimming and J lost 4 bases; unmatched junction nucleotides: 6. There are 15 residues in the CDR3. Germline assignment: CDR1 WNHNN and CDR2 SYGVQD (reference sequence). The CDR3 loop is CASSEGDRAKYEQYF. CDR3 nucleotide sequence: TGCGCCAGCAGTGAGGGGGACAGGGCCAAATACGAGCAGTACTTC.

The chain couples TRBV15 to TRBJ2-1; TRBD2 agrees at 12 bases. This CDR3 region has 17 residues. V lost 3 bases to trimming and J lost 6 bases; unmatched junction nucleotides: 9. The germline CDR1 and CDR2 sequences are LNHNV and YYDKDF (reference sequence). The CDR3 DNA sequence: TGTGCCACCAGCAGGGGTCCTAGCGGGGGGGCCGCCAATGAGCAGTTCTTC. This sequence encodes CATSRGPSGGAANEQFF. Supplemented by reference TRBV15 and TRBJ2-1, the full variable domain reads DAMVIQNPRYQVTQFGKPVTLSCSQTLNHNVMYWYQQKSSQAPKLLFHYYDKDFNNEADTPDNFQSRRPNTSFCFLDIRSPGLGDTAMYLCATSRGPSGGAANEQFFGPGTRLTVL.

This clone was counted a few times. The chain uses TRBV9 and TRBJ1-2, with 7 bases aligning to TRBD1. CDR3 size: 16 residues. V was pared by 4 bases and J by 5 bases, with 14 bases of the junction left unmatched. Germline V gene data show CDR1 as SGDLS and CDR2 as YYNGEE. The CDR3 sequence is CASSPTGDPNPYGYTF. In nucleotides, the CDR3 is TGTGCCAGCAGCCCTACAGGGGATCCCAACCCGTATGGCTACACCTTC.

This chain joins TRBV4-1 and TRBJ2-7, with D tentatively TRBD2 (5 bases). Germline V gene data show CDR1 as MGHRA and CDR2 as YSYEKL. The CDR3 has 15 amino acids. Trimming took 0 bases from V and 7 from J, leaving 16 bases between them. CDR3 sequence reads: CASSQDPRGCGEQYF. Here the CDR3 DNA reads TGCGCCAGCAGCCAAGATCCCCGGGGTTGCGGGGAGCAGTACTTC.

V and J are TRBV6-5 and TRBJ1-1; 10 bases are a match to TRBD1. This CDR3 has 15 residues. CDR1 is MNHEY, CDR2 SVGAGI, per germline. Trimming cost V 6 bases and J 11 bases; bases outside gene matches: 15. CDR3 sequence: CASRTQPGQGNGAFF. The DNA of the CDR3 is TGTGCCAGCAGGACTCAACCGGGACAGGGGAATGGCGCTTTCTTT.

This chain links TRBV5-8 with TRBJ1-3; the match to TRBD1 covers 7 bases. CDR3 length equals 15 residues. CDR1 SGHTS and CDR2 YDEGEE come from the germline V gene. The J segment lost 2 bases and the V segment lost 2 bases, leaving 4 bases of the junction unmatched. The CDR3 protein is CASSLDRATGNTIYF. CDR3 sequence (DNA): TGTGCCAGCAGCTTAGACAGGGCAACTGGAAACACCATATATTTT.

CDR3 sequence (DNA): TGTGCCAGTAGAATTTTCAGGGGAAGCTCCTACGAGCAGTACTTC. Its protein is CASRIFRGSSYEQYF. This rearrangement joins TRBV19 to TRBJ2-7; TRBD1 might be the D (6 bases). The CDR3 runs to 15 residues. In germline, CDR1 is LNHDA, CDR2 SQIVND (reference sequence). Trimming shortened V by 6 bases and J by 0 bases, and 15 bases separated the two germline ends.

For the CDR3, the DNA is TGCGCCAGCAGGCCCAGAAAGGGTAAGGACCCAGGGATACATGAGCAGTTCTTC. It encodes CASRPRKGKDPGIHEQFF. The chain is built from TRBV10-2 and TRBJ2-1, with D perhaps matching TRBD1 (5 bases). Trimming removed 6 bases at V and 8 bases at J, with 29 bases between. This CDR3 is 18 amino acids long. Per the germline V gene, CDR1 is WSHSY and CDR2 is SAAADI.

The sample holds a few counts of this clone. The V gene is TRBV9, the J gene TRBJ1-1; TRBD1 might be the D (5 bases). CDR1 is SGDLS and CDR2 is YYNGEE in the germline V gene. The CDR3 is 16 amino acids. The V gene lost 5 bases and the J gene lost 10 bases, with 27 bases spanning the gap. CDR3: CASSPTANRGGWAAFF. The CDR3 nucleotides read TGTGCCAGCAGTCCAACCGCGAACCGGGGGGGGTGGGCAGCTTTCTTT.

The rearrangement uses TRBV6-6 and TRBJ1-1; D gene unclear. The V gene's germline CDR1 is MNHNY and CDR2 SVGAGI (reference sequence). V was trimmed by 2 bases and J by 8 bases, leaving 9 bases between them. This CDR3 comprises 12 residues. CDR3 sequence (DNA): TGTGCCAGCAGTTACGATGAGCCAGAAGCTTTCTTT. Translation gives CASSYDEPEAFF.

V is TRBV11-2 and J is TRBJ2-1, with D tentatively TRBD1 (5 bases). In germline, CDR1 is SGHAT, CDR2 FQNNGV. The V end lost 2 bases, the J end lost 5 bases, and 10 bases lay between the germline ends. The CDR3 covers 14 residues. CDR3 residues: CASSLQGTHNEQFF. CDR3 bases: TGTGCCAGCAGCTTACAGGGCACCCACAATGAGCAGTTCTTC.

The gene calls are TRBV9 and TRBJ2-1, with 15 positions matching TRBD2. CDR1 and CDR2 from the germline V gene are SGDLS and YYNGEE. V gave up 4 bases and J gave up 8 bases; unmatched junction bases: 13. The CDR3 contains 18 residues. CDR3 protein: CASSWSPGLAGGTDEQFF. Here the CDR3 DNA reads TGTGCCAGCAGCTGGTCCCCGGGACTAGCGGGGGGCACAGATGAGCAGTTCTTC.

The J gene is TRBJ1-1, the V gene TRBV6-6; no clear D gene. Germline V CDR1 and CDR2: MNHNY, SVGAGI (reference sequence). The CDR3 covers 11 residues. Trimming cost V 6 bases and J 8 bases, with 10 bases left between them. The CDR3 DNA is TGTGCCAGCAGATATGGCCAGGAAGCTTTCTTT. This sequence encodes CASRYGQEAFF.

The J gene is TRBJ2-7, the V gene TRBV9; TRBD1 aligns across 9 bases. V dropped 8 bases and J dropped 4; count of bases not matched to a gene: 16. CDR1 and CDR2 (germline): SGDLS, YYNGEE. The CDR3 runs 16 residues. The CDR3: CARTPHRGRLSYEQYF. CDR3 bases: TGTGCCAGAACGCCCCACAGGGGGCGCTTATCGTACGAGCAGTACTTC. The whole variable domain, filled in from reference TRBV9 and TRBJ2-7, reads DSGVTQTPKHLITATGQRVTLRCSPRSGDLSVYWYQQSLDQGLQFLIQYYNGEERAKGNILERFSAQQFPDLHSELNLSSLELGDSALYFCARTPHRGRLSYEQYFGPGTRLTVT.

This chain connects TRBV15 to TRBJ1-1; D may be TRBD1 (6 bases). The length of the CDR3 is 14 residues. The V and J ends lost 0 bases and 1 base respectively, with 6 bases between them. Germline V lookup: CDR1 LNHNV, CDR2 YYDKDF (reference sequence). As DNA, the CDR3 is TGTGCCACCAGCAGAGAACAGGGGAACACTGAAGCTTTCTTT. This translates into CATSREQGNTEAFF.

The sample holds one count of this clone. The rearrangement links TRBV4-1 to TRBJ2-5; 9 bases match TRBD1. Losses at the gene ends were 0 bases for V and 1 base for J; bases not matched to a gene: 3. CDR1 and CDR2 from the germline V gene are MGHRA and YSYEKL. The CDR3 is 16 amino acids. The CDR3 region is CASSQEGGQGQETQYF. CDR3 DNA sequence: TGCGCCAGCAGCCAAGAAGGGGGACAGGGCCAAGAGACCCAGTACTTC.